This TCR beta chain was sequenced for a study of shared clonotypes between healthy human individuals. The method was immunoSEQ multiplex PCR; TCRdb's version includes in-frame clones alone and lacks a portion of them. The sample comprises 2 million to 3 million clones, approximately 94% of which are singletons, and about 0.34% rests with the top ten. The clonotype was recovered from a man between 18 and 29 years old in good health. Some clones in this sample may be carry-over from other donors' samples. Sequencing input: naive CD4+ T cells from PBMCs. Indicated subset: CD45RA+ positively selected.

CDR3 sequence (DNA): TGTGCCAGCAGGGGACAGGCTGGAAACACCATATATTTT. It translates to CASRGQAGNTIYF. This chain links TRBV6-6 with TRBJ1-3, with 8 bases lining up with TRBD1. CDR3 size: 13 residues. The trim removed 6 bases at V and 2 bases at J, leaving 0 bases unmatched. CDR1 is MNHNY, CDR2 SVGAGI, per germline (reference sequence).